This T cell receptor (beta chain) was identified in a study of early T cells in non-severe SARS-CoV-2 infection. Study at large: Whole-blood bulk RNA, unsorted, was sequenced, and chains were unpaired.

The CDR3 runs 17 residues. The V gene's germline CDR1 is MNHEY and CDR2 SVGAGI. V lost 0 bases to trimming and J lost 3 bases, with 15 bases between them. Individual cDNA molecules received unique molecular identifiers during library preparation. TCRdb re-analysed the 5' RACE reads in MiXCR, keeping a single row per CDR3 protein. The profile shows about 44,000 distinct CDR3 sequences, roughly 23% of them singletons. Study-wide results and caveats: Using VDJdb, the matching emphasized anti-spike CD8 responses while missing private and CD4 specificities.

This clonotype was detected only a few times. What it recognizes is unknown. The chain is built from TRBV6-5 and TRBJ1-5; D is possibly TRBD1 (5 bases). Specimen: whole blood, collected at baseline. The sequence was collected from an adult who was a healthcare worker with PCR-confirmed SARS-CoV-2 infection or an uninfected control (not recorded which). The chain's CDR3 is CASSYSIGTHNNQPQHF. CDR3 DNA sequence: TGTGCCAGCAGTTACTCGATTGGGACCCATAACAATCAGCCCCAGCATTTT.